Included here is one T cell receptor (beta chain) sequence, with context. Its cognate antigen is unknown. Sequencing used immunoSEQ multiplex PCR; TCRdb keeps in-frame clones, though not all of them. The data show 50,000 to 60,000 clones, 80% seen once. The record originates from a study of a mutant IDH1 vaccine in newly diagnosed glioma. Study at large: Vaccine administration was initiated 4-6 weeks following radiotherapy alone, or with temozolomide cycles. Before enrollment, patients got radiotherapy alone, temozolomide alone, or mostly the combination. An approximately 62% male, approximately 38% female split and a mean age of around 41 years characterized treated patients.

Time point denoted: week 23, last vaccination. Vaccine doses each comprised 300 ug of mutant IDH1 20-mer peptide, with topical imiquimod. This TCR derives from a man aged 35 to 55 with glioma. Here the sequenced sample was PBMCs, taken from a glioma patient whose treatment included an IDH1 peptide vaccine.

The CDR3 DNA reads as TGTGCCAGCAGTTCATTGAGGGGGTGGTGGGACAGGGGAGTCGGTCAGCCCCAGCATTTT. Its protein is CASSSLRGWWDRGVGQPQHF. The J gene is TRBJ1-5, the V gene TRBV27, with 10 bases fitting TRBD1. Germline V CDR1 and CDR2: MNHEY, SMNVEV (reference sequence). This CDR3 is 20 amino acids long. The J segment lost 6 bases and the V segment lost 4 bases, leaving 21 bases of the junction unmatched.